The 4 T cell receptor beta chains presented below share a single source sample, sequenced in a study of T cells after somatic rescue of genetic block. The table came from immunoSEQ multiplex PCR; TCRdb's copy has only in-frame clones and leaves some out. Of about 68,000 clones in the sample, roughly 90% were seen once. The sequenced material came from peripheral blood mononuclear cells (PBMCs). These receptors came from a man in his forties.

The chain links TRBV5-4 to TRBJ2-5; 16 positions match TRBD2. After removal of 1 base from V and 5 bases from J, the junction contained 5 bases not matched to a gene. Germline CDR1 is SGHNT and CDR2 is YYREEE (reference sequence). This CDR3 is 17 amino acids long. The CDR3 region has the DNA TGTGCCAGCAGCTTGAGACCGGGACTAGCGGGAGGGGAGACCCAGTACTTC. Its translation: CASSLRPGLAGGETQYF. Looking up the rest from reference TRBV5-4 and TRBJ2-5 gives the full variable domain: ETGVTQSPTHLIKTRGQQVTLRCSSQSGHNTVSWYQQALGQGPQFIFQYYREEENGRGNFPPRFSGLQFPNYSSELNVNALELDDSALYLCASSLRPGLAGGETQYFGPGTRLLVL.

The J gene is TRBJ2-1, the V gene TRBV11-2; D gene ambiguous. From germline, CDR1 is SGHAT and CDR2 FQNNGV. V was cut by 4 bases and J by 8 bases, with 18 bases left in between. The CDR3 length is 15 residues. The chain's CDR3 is CASSSLRVEVYEQFF. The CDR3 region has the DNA TGTGCCAGCAGCTCCCTCCGGGTCGAGGTGTATGAGCAGTTCTTC.

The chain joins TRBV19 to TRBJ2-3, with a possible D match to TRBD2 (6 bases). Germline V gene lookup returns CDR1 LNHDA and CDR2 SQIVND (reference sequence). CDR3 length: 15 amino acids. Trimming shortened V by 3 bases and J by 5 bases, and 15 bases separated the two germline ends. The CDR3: CASSMRRALGDTQYF. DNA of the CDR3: TGTGCCAGTAGTATGCGGAGGGCCTTAGGAGATACGCAGTATTTT.

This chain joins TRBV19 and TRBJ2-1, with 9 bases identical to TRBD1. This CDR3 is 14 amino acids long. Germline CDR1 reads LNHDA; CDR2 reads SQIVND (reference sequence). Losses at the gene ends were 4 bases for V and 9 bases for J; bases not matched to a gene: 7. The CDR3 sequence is CASSNRGQRGEQFF. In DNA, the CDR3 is TGTGCCAGTAGTAACAGGGGGCAACGCGGTGAGCAGTTCTTC.